The 14 T cell receptor beta chains below were found in one sample sequenced in a study of post-analysis software for immune sequencing data. Whole-study findings and limits: Among about 5 TRBV segments more frequent in patients than controls were TRBV5-6, TRBV5-1 and TRBV20-1.

Prepared TCR beta cDNA libraries contained unique molecular identifiers. TCRdb ran MiXCR on the PCR reads and lists one entry per CDR3 protein. The profile covers roughly 400,000 distinct CDR3 sequences, with 30% to 40% appearing a single time and 7.6% taken by the ten largest. For these TCRs, the target antigens are not known. The sample consisted of blood. All receptors come from a girl aged 2 to 9 with multiple sclerosis.

This clonotype has a handful of counts. This chain joins TRBV29-1 and TRBJ2-3; TRBD2 matches 12 bases. Germline CDR1 SQVTM, CDR2 ANQGSEA. This CDR3 contains 14 residues. The V segment lost 6 bases and the J segment 0 bases; nucleotides outside the gene matches: 1. CDR3 amino acids: CSVGTSGSTDTQYF. The CDR3 nucleotides are TGCAGCGTGGGGACTAGCGGGAGCACAGATACGCAGTATTTT.

The chain carries TRBV7-2 and TRBJ1-1; unclear D gene. With 4 bases removed from V and 1 base from J, the gap between germline ends came to 7 bases. Germline values: CDR1 SGHTA, CDR2 FQGNSA. There are 13 residues in the CDR3. The CDR3 reads CASSWLKNTEAFF. The CDR3 DNA follows: TGTGCCAGCAGCTGGCTTAAGAACACTGAAGCTTTCTTT.

In nucleotides, the CDR3 is TGCAGCGTTGTACGTGCCTTGACAGTTGAAGCTTTCTTT. Residues: CSVVRALTVEAFF. V and J are TRBV29-1 and TRBJ1-1, with D possibly matching TRBD1 (5 bases). V lost 4 bases and J lost 7, with 16 bases in between. The CDR3 contains 13 residues. CDR1 is SQVTM and CDR2 is ANQGSEA in the germline V gene.

The chain couples TRBV6-2 or TRBV6-3 to TRBJ1-1; TRBD1 is a possible D gene (5 bases). Trimming removed 5 bases from V and 4 bases from J, with 8 bases in between. There are 12 residues in the CDR3. CDR1 is MNHEY, CDR2 SVGEGT, per germline. CDR3 protein: CASSGGGTEAFF. DNA of the CDR3: TGTGCCAGCAGTGGGGGGGGCACTGAAGCTTTCTTT.

This sequence joins TRBV12-3 or TRBV12-4 and TRBJ2-2, with D perhaps being TRBD1 or TRBD2 (5 bases each). The CDR3 runs 13 residues. Trimming removed 5 bases from V and 7 bases from J, with 11 bases in between. CDR3 bases: TGTGCCAGCAGTAAAGATGGGGGCGGGGAGCTGTTTTTT. It translates to CASSKDGGGELFF.

V and J are TRBV29-1 and TRBJ2-1; TRBD1 might be the D (6 bases). This CDR3 region has 12 residues. V lost 5 bases, J lost 3 bases, and 8 bases lay in between. CDR1 is SQVTM, CDR2 ANQGSEA, per germline. The CDR3 sequence: CSVPTGYNEQFF. In nucleotides, the CDR3 is TGCAGCGTTCCGACAGGCTACAATGAGCAGTTCTTC.

This clonotype has more than one count but fewer than ten. Written as DNA, the CDR3 is TGTGCCAGCAGCTCCGTGGACACAGATACGCAGTATTTT. Its protein is CASSSVDTDTQYF. The chain links TRBV7-9 to TRBJ2-3; D is uncertain. Germline V gene data show CDR1 as SEHNR and CDR2 as FQNEAQ (reference sequence). V lost 4 bases to trimming and J lost 2 bases, with 7 bases between them. CDR3 length: 13 residues.

In nucleotides, the CDR3 is TGTGCCAGCAGCTTTGATGTATACGAGCAGTACTTC. As protein: CASSFDVYEQYF. V usage is TRBV5-6 and J usage is TRBJ2-4, with unresolved D. The J call may not be correct, given that the DNA end is closer to TRBJ2-7. The CDR3 loop spans 12 amino acids. The germline CDR1 and CDR2 sequences are SGHDT and YYEEEE.

This clonotype was observed at least ten times. This chain uses TRBV6-5 with TRBJ2-7; perhaps TRBD2 as D (5 bases). V lost 6 bases, J lost 5 bases, and 8 bases lay in between. Germline values: CDR1 MNHEY, CDR2 SVGAGI. The CDR3 totals 11 residues. The CDR3 loop reads CASSPGDEQYF. CDR3 nucleotides: TGTGCCAGCAGCCCCGGGGACGAGCAGTACTTC.

This chain uses TRBV3-1 with TRBJ2-3; 8 bases are shared with TRBD1. V shed 3 bases, J shed 5 bases, and the junction held 4 bases outside the gene matches. The germline V gene encodes CDR1 LGHDT and CDR2 YNNKEL (reference sequence). The CDR3 runs to 14 residues. The DNA for the CDR3 is TGTGCCAGCAGCCACATGACAGGGGTAGATACGCAGTATTTT. Translating it yields CASSHMTGVDTQYF.

This clonotype was seen a few times. The rearrangement links TRBV7-3 to TRBJ2-3, with D perhaps assigned TRBD1 or TRBD2 (5 bases each). The CDR3 sequence is 13 residues long. The V and J ends lost 5 bases and 8 bases respectively, with 14 bases between them. From germline, CDR1 is SGHTA and CDR2 FQGTGA. CDR3 nucleotide sequence: TGTGCCAGCAGCCCGTCCAGGGCGGGTACGCAGTATTTT. Encoded protein: CASSPSRAGTQYF.

The count of this clonotype is one. The genes are TRBV7-3 and TRBJ2-1; D is undetermined. Germline CDR1 and CDR2: SGHTA and FQGTGA. The V end was cut by 0 bases, the J end by 5 bases, with 5 bases between. The CDR3 is 13 residues long. CDR3 bases: TGTGCCAGCAGCTTAACGACGCACAATGAGCAGTTCTTC. Translation: CASSLTTHNEQFF.

The chain has TRBV4-1 and TRBJ1-2; D remains ambiguous. This CDR3 is 12 amino acids long. Germline V gives CDR1 MGHRA, CDR2 YSYEKL. V lost 0 bases and J 7 bases, leaving 6 bases between the germline ends. The CDR3 coding sequence is TGCGCCAGCAGCCAAGAGAGCTGTGGCTACACCTTC. This codes for CASSQESCGYTF.

This clonotype appeared a single time. This chain links TRBV7-2 with TRBJ2-1, with D maybe TRBD1 (7 bases). CDR1 SGHTA and CDR2 FQGNSA come from the germline V gene. Trimming removed 2 bases at V and 7 bases at J, with 21 bases between. The CDR3 is made up of 17 amino acids. DNA of the CDR3: TGTGCCAGCAGCTTATACTCGGCAGGGGGAGGTGGTAATGAGCAGTTCTTC. Its translation: CASSLYSAGGGGNEQFF.